The rows below give T cell receptor beta chains drawn from one sample of a study of Ad26.COV2.S vaccination and SARS-CoV-2 variants. Produced via immunoSEQ multiplex PCR; TCRdb's table is partial and in-frame only. The sample comprises around 300,000 clones, under 90% of which are singletons, and approximately 5.8% rests with the top ten. Sequenced material: peripheral blood, taken in a trial of Ad26.COV2.S vaccine versus placebo. The receptors shown here come from a person aged 18-60 years who received the Ad26.COV2.S COVID-19 vaccine or a placebo. CDR3s include the opening cysteine and the closing phenylalanine or tryptophan. The order of the fields is V gene, J gene, CDR3 protein.

v_call: TRBV6-1
j_call: TRBJ2-2
cdr3_aa: CASSELAENTGELFF

v_call: TRBV19
j_call: TRBJ2-5
cdr3_aa: CASKGLAGETQYF

v_call: TRBV3-1/TRBV3-2
j_call: TRBJ1-1
cdr3_aa: CASSQVPQLPEFF

v_call: TRBV6-5
j_call: TRBJ1-2
cdr3_aa: CASSYFGGSYGYTF

v_call: TRBV18
j_call: TRBJ1-1
cdr3_aa: CASSPSQGETEAFF

v_call: TRBV5-1
j_call: TRBJ1-5
cdr3_aa: CASSLGQGSNQPQHF

v_call: TRBV6-2/TRBV6-3
j_call: TRBJ1-1
cdr3_aa: CASSIQQGLTEAFF

v_call: TRBV7-2
j_call: TRBJ1-6
cdr3_aa: CASSDRPGGGGFSPLHF

v_call: TRBV6-5
j_call: TRBJ2-2
cdr3_aa: CASTQRRGNTGELFF

v_call: TRBV29-1
j_call: TRBJ1-2
cdr3_aa: CSVEDGRHYGYTF

v_call: TRBV10-3
j_call: TRBJ1-1
cdr3_aa: CAISVNLFTEAFF

v_call: TRBV27
j_call: TRBJ1-5
cdr3_aa: CASSLFPPTVFYQPQHF

v_call: TRBV6-6
j_call: TRBJ1-2
cdr3_aa: CASNYVVNRGGYGYTF

v_call: TRBV5-1
j_call: TRBJ1-4
cdr3_aa: CASSPGTGDEKLFF

v_call: TRBV18
j_call: TRBJ2-2
cdr3_aa: CASSHSGGGAGELFF

v_call: TRBV4-3
j_call: TRBJ2-7
cdr3_aa: CASSQDGSGGTVYEQYF